A selection of T cell receptor beta chains follows, all from one sample in a study of OX40 agonist ivuxolimab in advanced cancers. Generated by immunoSEQ multiplex PCR, the TCRdb table keeps only in-frame clones and is missing some. The sample shows approximately 100,000 clones, around nine tenths of them seen only once. Material: CD4+ or CD8+ T cells sorted from blood, obtained in a trial of the OX40 agonist ivuxolimab. The receptor set was obtained from an adult with an advanced solid tumor such as melanoma, head and neck, liver or kidney cancer. CDR3s include the opening cysteine and the closing phenylalanine or tryptophan. D genes are given only for firm matches. For some rows the clone size is stated as once, few or many, or as a class when expanded; others skip it.

V gene: TRBV6-6
clone size: -
J gene: TRBJ1-4
D gene: -
CDR3 protein: CASSYSLGGSEKLFF
CDR3 DNA: TGTGCCAGCAGTTACTCCCTGGGAGGGAGTGAAAAACTGTTTTTT

V gene: TRBV10-3
clone size: -
J gene: TRBJ2-7
D gene: TRBD2
CDR3 protein: CAILAGSSYEQYF
CDR3 DNA: TGTGCCATCTTAGCGGGGTCCTCCTACGAGCAGTACTTC

V gene: TRBV28
clone size: -
J gene: TRBJ2-7
D gene: -
CDR3 protein: CASSSLRHNYEQYF
CDR3 DNA: TGTGCCAGCAGTTCTCTCAGGCACAACTACGAGCAGTACTTC

V gene: TRBV27
clone size: -
J gene: TRBJ2-3
D gene: TRBD2
CDR3 protein: CASSWGAGGSTDTQYF
CDR3 DNA: TGTGCCAGCAGTTGGGGAGCGGGGGGAAGCACAGATACGCAGTATTTT

V gene: TRBV28
clone size: -
J gene: TRBJ1-1
D gene: TRBD1
CDR3 protein: CASSLRDRGTEAFF
CDR3 DNA: TGTGCCAGCAGTTTGAGGGACAGGGGCACTGAAGCTTTCTTT

V gene: TRBV28
clone size: -
J gene: TRBJ1-1
D gene: TRBD1
CDR3 protein: CASSLGTGRTEAFF
CDR3 DNA: TGTGCCAGCAGTTTAGGGACAGGACGCACTGAAGCTTTCTTT

V gene: TRBV6-5
clone size: once
J gene: TRBJ1-5
D gene: -
CDR3 protein: CASSSLRSNQPQHF
CDR3 DNA: TGTGCCAGCAGCTCCCTCAGGAGTAATCAGCCCCAGCATTTT

V gene: TRBV28
clone size: -
J gene: TRBJ1-1
D gene: TRBD1
CDR3 protein: CASSSPGTGSVSEAFF
CDR3 DNA: TGTGCCAGCAGCAGTCCCGGGACAGGGTCGGTGTCTGAAGCTTTCTTT

V gene: TRBV7-9
clone size: -
J gene: TRBJ2-3
D gene: TRBD2
CDR3 protein: CASSRTSGGANTQYF
CDR3 DNA: TGTGCCAGCAGCAGAACTAGCGGGGGGGCGAATACGCAGTATTTT

V gene: TRBV28
clone size: -
J gene: TRBJ2-1
D gene: TRBD2
CDR3 protein: CASSPEGRGKRDEQFF
CDR3 DNA: TGTGCCAGCAGCCCGGAGGGGCGGGGGAAACGGGATGAGCAGTTCTTC

V gene: TRBV9
clone size: -
J gene: TRBJ2-7
D gene: TRBD2
CDR3 protein: CASPGGSLYEQYF
CDR3 DNA: TGTGCCAGTCCGGGAGGGTCTCTCTACGAGCAGTACTTC

V gene: TRBV6-5
clone size: -
J gene: TRBJ2-1
D gene: TRBD2
CDR3 protein: CASSYWRGGYNEQFF
CDR3 DNA: TGTGCCAGCAGTTACTGGCGGGGGGGCTACAATGAGCAGTTCTTC

V gene: TRBV27
clone size: -
J gene: TRBJ2-7
D gene: TRBD1
CDR3 protein: CASSFAGGGDRVNEQYF
CDR3 DNA: TGTGCCAGCAGTTTCGCTGGGGGCGGAGACAGGGTCAACGAGCAGTACTTC

V gene: TRBV7-2
clone size: -
J gene: TRBJ2-7
D gene: TRBD2
CDR3 protein: CASSPQRGGTEQYF
CDR3 DNA: TGTGCCAGCAGCCCTCAGCGGGGGGGTACCGAGCAGTACTTC

V gene: TRBV4-2
clone size: -
J gene: TRBJ2-3
D gene: TRBD2
CDR3 protein: CASSAGGTDTQYF
CDR3 DNA: TGTGCCAGCAGCGCGGGGGGCACAGATACGCAGTATTTT

V gene: TRBV5-1
clone size: -
J gene: TRBJ2-7
D gene: TRBD1
CDR3 protein: CASSSQGASYEQYF
CDR3 DNA: TGCGCCAGCAGCTCGCAGGGGGCCTCCTACGAGCAGTACTTC

V gene: TRBV7-2
clone size: -
J gene: TRBJ2-7
D gene: TRBD2
CDR3 protein: CASSNSGGAFEQYF
CDR3 DNA: TGTGCCAGCAGCAATAGCGGGGGGGCATTCGAGCAGTACTTC

V gene: TRBV19
clone size: -
J gene: TRBJ2-3
D gene: -
CDR3 protein: CASSTKTDTQYF
CDR3 DNA: TGTGCCAGTAGCACAAAAACAGATACGCAGTATTTT

V gene: TRBV4-2
clone size: once
J gene: TRBJ1-6
D gene: TRBD1
CDR3 protein: CASSQEDRGRMSYNSPLHF
CDR3 DNA: TGTGCCAGCAGCCAAGAAGACAGGGGGAGAATGTCCTATAATTCACCCCTCCACTTT